Following are 2 T cell receptor beta chains from one sample sequenced in a study of blood T cell repertoires in COVID-19. TCRdb's table, derived via immunoSEQ multiplex PCR, lists solely in-frame clones and lacks some. Of some 250,000 clones listed, approximately 78% are singletons. Sequenced: peripheral blood. These receptors were collected from a woman in her sixties or seventies with active or convalescent COVID-19.

At least ten counts were recorded for this clone. This chain uses TRBV5-6 with TRBJ2-5; 11 bases agree with TRBD2. This CDR3 comprises 16 residues. CDR1 and CDR2 from the germline V gene are SGHDT and YYEEEE. With 0 bases clipped from V and 2 bases from J, the junction kept 3 bases outside the gene matches. The CDR3 spells CASSLGLAGGQETQYF. The CDR3 DNA reads TGTGCCAGCAGCTTGGGGCTAGCGGGGGGTCAAGAGACCCAGTACTTC.

The chain has TRBV5-1 and TRBJ2-3; 7 bases match TRBD1. The CDR3 length is 15 residues. CDR1 is SGHRS, CDR2 YFSETQ, per germline. The ends lost 7 bases at V and 0 bases at J; junction bases unmatched: 8. The CDR3 protein is CASYRDSPSTDTQYF. The CDR3 bases are TGCGCCAGCTACAGGGACAGCCCTAGCACAGATACGCAGTATTTT.